One T cell receptor beta chain is described in this entry. Its matching antigen is unknown. Study results and limitations: The TCR gene usage of tumor memory CD4+ T cells clustered together with blood and lymph node memory CD4+ cells and with lymph node naive CD4+ cells. The larger-cohort validation was restricted to a single TCR beta V-J rearrangement rather than whole repertoires.

Cells sorted as Tregs were CD4+, CD25+ and CD127-/low. V dropped 2 bases and J dropped 2 bases, with 7 bases sitting between them. CDR1 is MGHDK, CDR2 SYGVNS, per germline. This CDR3 is built from 14 residues. After constant-region reverse-primer amplification, full-length variable regions underwent semi-nested PCR with Nested Universal Primer A. TCRdb analysed the 5' RACE reads with MiXCR anew, one entry per CDR3 protein. The sample lists approximately 50,000 distinct CDR3 sequences, less than 25% occurring once. The sequenced sample consisted of tumor-infiltrating Tregs sorted from the breast tumor. This TCR derives from a female donor with breast cancer. The chain recombines TRBV25-1 with TRBJ1-5, with D hard to call. CDR3 protein: CASSEMRGNQPQHF. For the CDR3, the DNA is TGTGCCAGCAGTGAAATGAGGGGCAATCAGCCCCAGCATTTT.